This T cell receptor beta chain is from a study of blood T cell repertoires in COVID-19. Source study methods: Counts of nucleated cells, estimated from reference gene primer amplification, were obtained. Sequencing was performed with immunoSEQ multiplex PCR; in TCRdb, only in-frame clones are kept and a portion is missing. V and J calls and clone size follow that table, whereas D and trimming were derived from the DNA. The sample holds tens of thousands of clones, around nine tenths seen once. Germline values: CDR1 LGHNA, CDR2 YSLEER. Unmatched junction bases numbered 5, after V lost 1 base and J lost 6 bases. CDR3 length: 16 residues.

Material for sequencing was peripheral blood. The clonotype originates from a human donor in a cohort sampled during active COVID-19. The donor label of this sample is uncertain. V and J are TRBV4-3 and TRBJ1-4, with 10 bases fitting TRBD1. CDR3 coding DNA: TGCGCCAGCAGCCAAGGGGCCGGGACAGGGGATGAAAAACTGTTTTTT. Encoded protein: CASSQGAGTGDEKLFF.